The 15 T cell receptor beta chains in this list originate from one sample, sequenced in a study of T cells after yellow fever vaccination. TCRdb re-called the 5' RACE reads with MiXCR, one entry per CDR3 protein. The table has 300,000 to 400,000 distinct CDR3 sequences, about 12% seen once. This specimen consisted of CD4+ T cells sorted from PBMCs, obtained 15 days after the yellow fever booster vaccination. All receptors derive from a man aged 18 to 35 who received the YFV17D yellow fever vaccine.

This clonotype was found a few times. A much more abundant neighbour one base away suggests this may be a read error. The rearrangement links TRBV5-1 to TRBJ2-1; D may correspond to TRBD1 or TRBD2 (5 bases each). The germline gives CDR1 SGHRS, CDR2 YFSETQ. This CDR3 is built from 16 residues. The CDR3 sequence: CASSLWDPSLVNEQLF. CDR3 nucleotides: TGCGCCAGCAGCTTATGGGACCCGTCCCTTGTCAATGAGCAGTTATTC. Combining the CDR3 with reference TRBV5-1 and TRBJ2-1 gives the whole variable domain KAGVTQTPRYLIKTRGQQVTLSCSPISGHRSVSWYQQTPGQGLQFLFEYFSETQRNKGNFPGRFSGRQFSNSRSEMNVSTLELGDSALYLCASSLWDPSLVNEQLFGPGTRLTVL.

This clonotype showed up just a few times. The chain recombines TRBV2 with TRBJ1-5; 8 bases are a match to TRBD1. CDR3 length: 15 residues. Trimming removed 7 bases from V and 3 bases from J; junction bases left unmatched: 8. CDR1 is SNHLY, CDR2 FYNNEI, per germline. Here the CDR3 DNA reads TGTGCCAGCACCCCGGGGACAGGCAACAATCAGCCCCAGCATTTT. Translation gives CASTPGTGNNQPQHF.

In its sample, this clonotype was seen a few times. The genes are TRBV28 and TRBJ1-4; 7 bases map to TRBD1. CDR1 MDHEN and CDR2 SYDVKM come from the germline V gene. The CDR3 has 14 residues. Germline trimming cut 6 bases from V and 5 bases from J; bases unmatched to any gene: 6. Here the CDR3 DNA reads TGTGCCAGCAGCACCGGGACAGTGAATGAAAAACTGTTTTTT. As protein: CASSTGTVNEKLFF.

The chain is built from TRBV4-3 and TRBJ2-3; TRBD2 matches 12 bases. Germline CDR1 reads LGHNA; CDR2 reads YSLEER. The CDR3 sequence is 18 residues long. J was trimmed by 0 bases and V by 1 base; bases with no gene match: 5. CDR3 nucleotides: TGCGCCAGCAGCCAAGTGACTAGCGGGGGCTCTAGCACAGATACGCAGTATTTT. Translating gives CASSQVTSGGSSTDTQYF.

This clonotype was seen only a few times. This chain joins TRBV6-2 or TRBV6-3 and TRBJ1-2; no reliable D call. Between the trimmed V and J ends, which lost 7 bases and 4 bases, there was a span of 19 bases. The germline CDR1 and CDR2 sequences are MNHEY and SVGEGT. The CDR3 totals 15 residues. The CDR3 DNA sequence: TGTGCCAGCAACCCACTGTCACGGGGTGGCTATGGCTACACCTTC. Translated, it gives CASNPLSRGGYGYTF.

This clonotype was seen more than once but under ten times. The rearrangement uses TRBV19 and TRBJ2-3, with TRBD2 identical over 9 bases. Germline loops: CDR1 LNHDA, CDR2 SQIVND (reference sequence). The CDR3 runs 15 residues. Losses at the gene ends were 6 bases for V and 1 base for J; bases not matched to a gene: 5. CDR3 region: CASSSSSGGTDTQYF. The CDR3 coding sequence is TGTGCCAGTAGCAGCTCTAGCGGGGGCACAGATACGCAGTATTTT.

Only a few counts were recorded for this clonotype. The CDR3 is CASRLGQLEAGELFF. Written as DNA, the CDR3 is TGTGCCAGCAGGTTGGGACAGCTTGAAGCCGGGGAGCTGTTTTTT. This chain joins TRBV12-3 or TRBV12-4 and TRBJ2-2; 7 positions agree with TRBD1. The trim removed 6 bases at V and 6 bases at J, leaving 10 bases unmatched. The CDR3 totals 15 residues.

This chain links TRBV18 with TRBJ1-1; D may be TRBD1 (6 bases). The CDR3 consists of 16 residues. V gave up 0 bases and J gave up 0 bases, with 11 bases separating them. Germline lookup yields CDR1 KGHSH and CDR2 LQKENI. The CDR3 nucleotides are TGTGCCAGCTCACCACCACAAGGGACACTGAACACTGAAGCTTTCTTT. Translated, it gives CASSPPQGTLNTEAFF.

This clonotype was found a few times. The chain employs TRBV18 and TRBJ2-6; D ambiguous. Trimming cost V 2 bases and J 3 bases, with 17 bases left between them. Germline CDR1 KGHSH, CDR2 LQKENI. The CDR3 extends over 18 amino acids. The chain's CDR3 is CASSPFAAGPGGANVLTF. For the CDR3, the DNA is TGTGCCAGCTCACCATTTGCTGCCGGCCCCGGTGGGGCCAACGTCCTGACTTTC. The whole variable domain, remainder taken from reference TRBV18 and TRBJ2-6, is NAGVMQNPRHLVRRRGQEARLRCSPMKGHSHVYWYRQLPEEGLKFMVYLQKENIIDESGMPKERFSAEFPKEGPSILRIQQVVRGDSAAYFCASSPFAAGPGGANVLTFGAGSRLTVL.

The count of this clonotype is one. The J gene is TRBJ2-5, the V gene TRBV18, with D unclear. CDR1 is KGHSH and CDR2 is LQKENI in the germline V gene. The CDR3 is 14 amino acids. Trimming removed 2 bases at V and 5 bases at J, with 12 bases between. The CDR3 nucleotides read TGTGCCAGCTCACCAGGGGTGGTAAAGGAGACCCAGTACTTC. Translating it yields CASSPGVVKETQYF.

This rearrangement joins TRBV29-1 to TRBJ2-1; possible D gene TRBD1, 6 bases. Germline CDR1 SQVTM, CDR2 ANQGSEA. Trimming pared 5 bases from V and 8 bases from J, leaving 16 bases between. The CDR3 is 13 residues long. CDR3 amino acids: CSVSGTQGYEQFF. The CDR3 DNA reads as TGCAGCGTTTCTGGTACGCAGGGGTATGAGCAGTTCTTC.

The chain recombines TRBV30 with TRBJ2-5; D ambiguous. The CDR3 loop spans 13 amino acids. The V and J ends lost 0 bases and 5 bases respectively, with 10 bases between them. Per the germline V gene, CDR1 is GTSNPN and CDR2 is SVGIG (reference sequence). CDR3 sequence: CAWSVRLRETQYF. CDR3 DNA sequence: TGTGCCTGGAGTGTGCGGCTCCGGGAGACCCAGTACTTC.

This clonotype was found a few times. CDR3 residues: CASSYSNPETQYF. CDR3 nucleotide sequence: TGTGCCAGCAGTTACTCGAATCCAGAGACCCAGTACTTC. The V gene is TRBV6-2 or TRBV6-3, the J gene TRBJ2-5; no clear D gene. This CDR3 is built from 13 residues. Germline loops: CDR1 MNHEY, CDR2 SVGEGT. V was cut by 0 bases and J by 4 bases, with 6 bases left in between.

CDR3 nucleotides: TGTGCCAGCAGGATCAGGGGGGGCCTGGCGAGCACCGGGGAGCTGTTTTTT. Its translation: CASRIRGGLASTGELFF. The V gene is TRBV5-4, the J gene TRBJ2-2; D may match TRBD1 or TRBD2 (7 bases each). The CDR3 runs to 17 residues. Per the germline V gene, CDR1 is SGHNT and CDR2 is YYREEE (reference sequence). The germline V and J ends were trimmed by 5 bases and 4 bases, with 21 bases remaining between them.

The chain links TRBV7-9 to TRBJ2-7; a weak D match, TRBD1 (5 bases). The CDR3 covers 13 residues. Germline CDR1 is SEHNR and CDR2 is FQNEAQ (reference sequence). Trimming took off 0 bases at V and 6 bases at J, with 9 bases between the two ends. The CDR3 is CASSLAGAREQYF. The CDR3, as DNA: TGTGCCAGCAGCTTAGCAGGGGCGCGCGAGCAGTACTTC.